Listed below are T cell receptor beta chains from one sample, sequenced in a study of graft-versus-host responses after intestinal transplantation. The repertoire was sequenced with immunoSEQ multiplex PCR; TCRdb's copy has only in-frame clones and lacks some. The data hold roughly 36,000 clones, with 90% to 95% observed a single time. No antigen has been assigned to these receptors. The input for sequencing was unstimulated CD8+ T cells sorted from spleen or lymph node cells, taken before transplant. The source is a human donor who was the organ donor for an intestinal transplant. Both conserved end residues are part of each CDR3. D genes are given only for firm matches. For some rows the clone size is stated as once, few or many, or as a class when expanded; others skip it.

abundance | j_gene | v_gene | d_gene | CDR3nt | CDR3aa
- | TRBJ2-2 | TRBV6-5 | - | TGTGCCAGCAGACTGGGGTTACTAACCGGGGAGCTGTTTTTT | CASRLGLLTGELFF
- | TRBJ1-6 | TRBV7-2 | - | TGTGCCAGCAGCTTAAGACCCCCCCCGGACTCGAATTCACCCCTCCACTTT | CASSLRPPPDSNSPLHF
- | TRBJ2-7 | TRBV5-6 | - | TGTGCCAGCAGCCTGGGGAGCAAACTCTACGAGCAGTACTTC | CASSLGSKLYEQYF
- | TRBJ2-7 | TRBV14 | - | TGTGCCAGCAGCCAAGTCCCGAGCGAGCAGTACTTC | CASSQVPSEQYF
- | TRBJ1-3 | TRBV9 | TRBD1 | TGTGCCAGCAGCGTAAGTCCGTGTAGAGGGGGCGTCTCTGGAAACACCATATATTTT | CASSVSPCRGGVSGNTIYF
- | TRBJ1-5 | TRBV27 | - | TGTGCCAGCAGTCAATCAGGAATCAATCAGCCCCAGCATTTT | CASSQSGINQPQHF
- | TRBJ1-4 | TRBV4-3 | - | TGCGCCAGCAGCCAGAGATTCCGCGGTGAATATAATGAAAAACTGTTTTTT | CASSQRFRGEYNEKLFF
- | TRBJ1-2 | TRBV4-3 | TRBD1 | TGCGCCAGCAGCCATAAGACAGGGGGCGGCTACACCTTC | CASSHKTGGGYTF
few | TRBJ2-7 | TRBV7-2 | - | TGTGCCAGCAGCTCTACCTACGAGCAGTACTTC | CASSSTYEQYF
- | TRBJ1-5 | TRBV6-6 | - | TGTGCCAGCAGTTATCGGTCACATGGCTATCAGCCCCAGCATTTT | CASSYRSHGYQPQHF
- | TRBJ2-5 | TRBV10-2 | - | TGCGCCAGCAGTGAGATGGAGACCCAGTACTTC | CASSEMETQYF
- | TRBJ1-2 | TRBV5-1 | - | TGCGCCAGCAGCTTGGGGCTTAACTATGGCTACACCTTC | CASSLGLNYGYTF
- | TRBJ2-7 | TRBV5-8 | - | TGTGCCAGCAGCTTTGGGGGAGCCTACGAGCAGTACTTC | CASSFGGAYEQYF
- | TRBJ2-7 | TRBV27 | - | TGTGCCAGCAGTGCCTACCGGGCTTCCTACGAGCAGTACTTC | CASSAYRASYEQYF
- | TRBJ2-1 | TRBV7-2 | - | TGTGCCAGCAGCTTACCCCTAGCGAACTACAATGAGCAGTTCTTC | CASSLPLANYNEQFF
- | TRBJ2-5 | TRBV7-9 | - | TGTGCCAGCAGCCCCTCTACCGGGACCCAGTACTTC | CASSPSTGTQYF
- | TRBJ2-5 | TRBV7-9 | - | TGTGCCAGCAGCTTAGAGGTACGAGAGACCCAGTACTTC | CASSLEVRETQYF
- | TRBJ1-1 | TRBV7-2 | - | TGTGCCAGCAGCTTAGTCTCTGGGACTGAAGCTTTCTTT | CASSLVSGTEAFF
- | TRBJ2-1 | TRBV21-1 | - | TGTGCCAGCAGCAAAGGTTTGGCCGATTACAATGAGCAGTTCTTC | CASSKGLADYNEQFF
- | TRBJ2-1 | TRBV6-6 | TRBD2 | TGTGCCAGTCTACTGGCTAGCGGGGTTTATGAGCAGTTCTTC | CASLLASGVYEQFF
- | TRBJ2-7 | TRBV6-1 | TRBD2 | TGTGCCAGCAGTGACCTACTAGCGGGGGGAACCTACGAGCAGTACTTC | CASSDLLAGGTYEQYF
- | TRBJ2-7 | TRBV13 | - | TGTGCCAGCAGCTTCGGGGGAGAGGACGAGCAGTACTTC | CASSFGGEDEQYF
- | TRBJ1-2 | TRBV6-5 | TRBD1 | TGTGCCAGCAGTTACGGTTCACAGGGGGCCTATGGTGGCTACACCTTC | CASSYGSQGAYGGYTF
- | TRBJ2-2 | TRBV4-3 | TRBD2 | TGCGCCAGCAGTCCCTTGGGGCTAGCGGGGTACACCGGGGAGCTGTTTTTT | CASSPLGLAGYTGELFF
- | TRBJ2-1 | TRBV4-2 | - | TGTGCCAGCAGCGCCGGTTGGGGGCACAATGAGCAGTTCTTC | CASSAGWGHNEQFF
- | TRBJ1-2 | TRBV19 | - | TGTGCCAGTAGTATACCAGGGAACCTTAACTATGGCTACACCTTC | CASSIPGNLNYGYTF
- | TRBJ2-3 | TRBV4-3 | - | TGCGCCAGCAGCCAAGAGGCCCCTCCTGGCGGGCCAGATACGCAGTATTTT | CASSQEAPPGGPDTQYF
- | TRBJ2-1 | TRBV9 | - | TGTGCCAGCAGCGCGCGCCAAGACTCAGGGAATGAGCAGTTCTTC | CASSARQDSGNEQFF
- | TRBJ2-2 | TRBV7-9 | TRBD1 | TGTGCCAGCAGCAACGGACAGGGGGCGCGTGCCGGGGAGCTGTTTTTT | CASSNGQGARAGELFF
- | TRBJ1-1 | TRBV6-1 | - | TGTGCCAGCAGGGGAGCCATACAGAACACTGAAGCTTTCTTT | CASRGAIQNTEAFF
- | TRBJ1-5 | TRBV28 | - | TGTGCCAGCAGTTTAGAGAGTCAGCCCCAGCATTTT | CASSLESQPQHF
few | TRBJ1-3 | TRBV7-9 | - | TGTGCCAGCAGCTTGGGGGGCTCTGGAAACACCATATATTTT | CASSLGGSGNTIYF
- | TRBJ1-1 | TRBV27 | - | TGTGCCAGCAGTTTATATGGAGGCGGTAGGACTGAAGCTTTCTTT | CASSLYGGGRTEAFF
- | TRBJ2-7 | TRBV4-1 | - | TGCGCCAGCAGCCAAGGTGCACCGTCCAGCTCCTACGAGCAGTACTTC | CASSQGAPSSSYEQYF
- | TRBJ1-2 | TRBV9 | - | TGTGCCAGCAGCGGGGGGACGTCTGGCTACACCTTC | CASSGGTSGYTF
- | TRBJ1-5 | TRBV27 | - | TGTGCCAGCAGTTTATCGTTCCCAGGCCCTAGCAATCAGCCCCAGCATTTT | CASSLSFPGPSNQPQHF
- | TRBJ1-2 | TRBV19 | TRBD1 | TGTGCCAGTGGAGAGGGGGCTGGCTACACCTTC | CASGEGAGYTF
- | TRBJ2-5 | TRBV10-3 | - | TGTGCCATCAGTGGGCCAGGGGCGGGCGAGACCCAGTACTTC | CAISGPGAGETQYF
- | TRBJ2-2 | TRBV5-1 | - | TGCGCCAGCAGCCCAAGGGAGATCAACACCGGGGAGCTGTTTTTT | CASSPREINTGELFF
- | TRBJ2-3 | TRBV7-6 | - | TGTGCCAGCAGTCCGGCCCGGGACTGGATCACAGATACGCAGTATTTT | CASSPARDWITDTQYF
- | TRBJ2-1 | TRBV4-2 | TRBD2 | TGTGCCAGCAGCCAAGGCGGACTAGCGGTAAATGAGCAGTTCTTC | CASSQGGLAVNEQFF
- | TRBJ2-1 | TRBV4-3 | - | TGCGCCAGCAGCCAAGATCGGGGGCACTCCTACAATGAGCAGTTCTTC | CASSQDRGHSYNEQFF
- | TRBJ2-3 | TRBV11-3 | TRBD2 | TGTGCCAGCAGCCCTCGGCGGGGGGGCGCAGATACGCAGTATTTT | CASSPRRGGADTQYF
- | TRBJ1-2 | TRBV30 | - | TGTGCCTGGACTAATCATAGGGCCTATGGCTACACCTTC | CAWTNHRAYGYTF
- | TRBJ1-2 | TRBV6-5 | TRBD1 | TGTGCCAGCAGTTATCATTCCGGGACAGACTCATATGGCTACACCTTC | CASSYHSGTDSYGYTF
- | TRBJ2-1 | TRBV27 | TRBD1 | TGTGCCAGCAGTTTATCAGGACAGGGGAATACCTACAATGAGCAGTTCTTC | CASSLSGQGNTYNEQFF
once | TRBJ2-3 | TRBV9 | - | TGTGCCAGCAGCGTAGCTGGAGATACGCAGTATTTT | CASSVAGDTQYF
- | TRBJ2-1 | TRBV9 | TRBD2 | TGTGCCAGCAGCGCCCCCCTGGCGGAGCGGGGGGCCGATGATGAGCAGTTCTTC | CASSAPLAERGADDEQFF
- | TRBJ2-6 | TRBV2 | TRBD1 | TGTGCCAGCAGATTGACAGGGGGCGATTTTGGGGCCAACGTCCTGACTTTC | CASRLTGGDFGANVLTF
- | TRBJ1-1 | TRBV19 | - | TGTGCCAGTGGAACAGGGATGACTGAAGCTTTCTTT | CASGTGMTEAFF
- | TRBJ2-2 | TRBV2 | TRBD2 | TGTGCCACCCACCAATTGCGGGGGGGCTCCACCGGGGAGCTGTTTTTT | CATHQLRGGSTGELFF
- | TRBJ1-1 | TRBV7-9 | TRBD1 | TGTGCCAGCAGCCCGGGGACAGCCGGGCCTTTCTTT | CASSPGTAGPFF
- | TRBJ1-1 | TRBV27 | - | TGTGCCAGCAGTTCCCTGGGATCAAGCCCTCAGGCTTTCTTT | CASSSLGSSPQAFF